These T cell receptor beta chains were read from a single sample in a study of T cells in tuberculosis. Clones were sequenced by immunoSEQ multiplex PCR, and TCRdb holds only the in-frame ones, with some missing. The profile shows 25,000 to 35,000 clones, around 88% of them singletons. The material was PBMCs, obtained at tuberculosis diagnosis. The receptor source for this set is an adult with tuberculosis. CDR3s include the opening cysteine and the closing phenylalanine or tryptophan. A D gene is named only where the DNA matches it firmly. The listing skips clone size in some rows; elsewhere it reads once, few, many or a size class.

V	size	D	J	DNA	CDR3
TRBV27	NA	TRBD2	TRBJ2-5	TGTGCCAGCGCCCAGCGGGGGGCCCTCCTACAAGAGACCCAGTACTTC	CASAQRGALLQETQYF
TRBV19	NA	TRBD1	TRBJ1-2	TGTGCCAGTGTCCGGGACAGGGGATGGTCTGGCTACACCTTC	CASVRDRGWSGYTF
TRBV1	NA	NA	TRBJ2-3	TGCACCAGCAGCCAAGCGGCGGACATGGGTACGCAGTATTTT	CTSSQAADMGTQYF
TRBV9	NA	TRBD1	TRBJ2-2	TGTGCCAGCAGCTCAGGTGGGACAGCGAACACCGGGGAGCTGTTTTTT	CASSSGGTANTGELFF
TRBV5-6	NA	TRBD1	TRBJ2-1	TGTGCCAGCAGCTTGGAGGGACAGGGGTACAATGAGCAGTTCTTC	CASSLEGQGYNEQFF
TRBV11-2	NA	TRBD2	TRBJ2-7	TGTGCCAGCAGCACAACTAGCGGGAGGGCCGGGGTCGAGCAGTACTTC	CASSTTSGRAGVEQYF
TRBV27	NA	NA	TRBJ2-2	TGTGCCAGCAGTTTAGGCAGGGCAACCGGGGAGCTGTTTTTT	CASSLGRATGELFF
TRBV14	NA	NA	TRBJ1-2	TGTGCCAGCAGCCAAGCGGAGGGGATGGGAGGCTACACCTTC	CASSQAEGMGGYTF
TRBV5-6	NA	TRBD2	TRBJ2-1	TGTGCCAGCAGCTTAAACCAGCGGGGGGATGGAGTGGATGAGCAGTTCTTC	CASSLNQRGDGVDEQFF
TRBV18	NA	TRBD1	TRBJ2-5	TGTGCCAGCTCAACAGGACAGGGGCGAGAGACCCAGTACTTC	CASSTGQGRETQYF
TRBV27	NA	TRBD2	TRBJ2-7	TGTGCCAGCAGTTTCGGCGGGAGCCTTAACGAGCAGTACTTC	CASSFGGSLNEQYF
TRBV6-5	NA	NA	TRBJ2-2	TGTGCCAGCAGTTTAGTAAACACCGGGGAGCTGTTTTTT	CASSLVNTGELFF
TRBV13	NA	TRBD2	TRBJ2-2	TGTGCCAGCAGCTCATGGGCCCTTCAAGCGGGGGCACCGAACACCGGGGAGCTGTTTTTT	CASSSWALQAGAPNTGELFF
TRBV7-2	NA	NA	TRBJ2-3	TGTGCCAGCAGCTTGGCGGGGGCCCGAACGGGGTATACGCAGTATTTT	CASSLAGARTGYTQYF
TRBV4-1	few	NA	TRBJ2-1	TGCGCCAGCAGCCGTGGGGCCTCCTACAATGAGCAGTTCTTC	CASSRGASYNEQFF
TRBV4-1	NA	NA	TRBJ2-3	TGCGCCAGCAGCCAAGGAATAGTGGCAGATACGCAGTATTTT	CASSQGIVADTQYF
TRBV7-4	NA	NA	TRBJ1-4	TGTGCCAGCAGCGCCCTTATCAGCGCAACTAATGAAAAACTGTTTTTT	CASSALISATNEKLFF
TRBV27	few	NA	TRBJ2-7	TGTGCCAGCAGTTTAGTTAGCGGAAGCTCCTACGAGCAGTACTTC	CASSLVSGSSYEQYF
TRBV29-1	NA	TRBD1	TRBJ1-2	TGCAGCGTTGAAGACAGACAGGGAGGATATGGCTACACCTTC	CSVEDRQGGYGYTF
TRBV7-7	NA	TRBD1	TRBJ2-2	TGTGCCAGCAGCTCCGGGACAGGGGACACCGGGGAGCTGTTTTTT	CASSSGTGDTGELFF
TRBV19	NA	TRBD1	TRBJ1-2	TGTGCCAGTAGTATTTCGGCAGGAGACAGGGGGGTCGTTTACTTC	CASSISAGDRGVVYF
TRBV6-5	NA	TRBD2	TRBJ2-5	TGTGCCAGCAGGAGACTAGCCCAAGAGACCCAGTACTTC	CASRRLAQETQYF
TRBV9	NA	TRBD1	TRBJ1-6	TGTGCCAGCAGCGTAGGGGACAGGGCTAACTCACCCCTCCACTTT	CASSVGDRANSPLHF
TRBV7-9	NA	NA	TRBJ2-7	TGTGCCAGCAGCTTCCTTGGGCAGGGCACCTACGAGCAGTACTTC	CASSFLGQGTYEQYF
TRBV20-1	NA	NA	TRBJ2-3	TGCAGTGCCCCACTAGATACGCAGTATTTT	CSAPLDTQYF
TRBV5-6	NA	TRBD1	TRBJ1-2	TGTGCCAGCAGCTTGGGGACAGGGTATGGCTACACCTTC	CASSLGTGYGYTF
TRBV4-1	NA	NA	TRBJ1-5	TGCGCCAGCAGCCAAGATCGGGGGGATCAGCCCCAGCATTTT	CASSQDRGDQPQHF
TRBV7-9	NA	TRBD2	TRBJ2-1	TGTGCCAGCAGCTCGGGGGGGCTTACAGGCGTGGGTGAGCAGTTCTTC	CASSSGGLTGVGEQFF
TRBV25-1	NA	NA	TRBJ2-7	TGTGCCAGCAGTCCCCAAGAGAGGACTGCTGTCTACGAGCAGTACTTC	CASSPQERTAVYEQYF
TRBV5-4	few	NA	TRBJ2-7	TGTGCCAGCAGCTTGGCCCGGGGTTCTCCCTACGAGCAGTACTTC	CASSLARGSPYEQYF
TRBV6-6	NA	NA	TRBJ1-2	TGTGCCAGCCAACAGGAGACCTATGAGGGCTACACCTTC	CASQQETYEGYTF
TRBV5-1	NA	NA	TRBJ2-5	TGCGCCAGCAGCTACCAGACAGATCAAGAGACCCAGTACTTC	CASSYQTDQETQYF
TRBV9	few	TRBD1	TRBJ1-2	TGTGCCAGCAGCGTAGGGCAGGGGGGTTTCTATGGCTACACCTTC	CASSVGQGGFYGYTF
TRBV28	once	TRBD1	TRBJ1-2	TGTGCCAGCAGTACAGACAGGGTAAGAGGCTACACCTTC	CASSTDRVRGYTF
TRBV9	few	NA	TRBJ1-1	TGTGCCAGCAGCGCAGGACAAGACACTGAAGCTTTCTTT	CASSAGQDTEAFF
TRBV5-4	once	NA	TRBJ1-1	TGTGCCAGCAGCTTGGTTGGAGAAGGCACTGAAGCTTTCTTT	CASSLVGEGTEAFF
TRBV5-1	NA	NA	TRBJ1-2	TGCGCCAGCAGCTTGGATCGGGACACCCTACGCAACTATGGCTACACCTTC	CASSLDRDTLRNYGYTF
TRBV2	few	TRBD1	TRBJ1-5	TGTGCCAGCAGCTTGACAGGGATTGAGCCCCAGCATTTT	CASSLTGIEPQHF
TRBV2	NA	TRBD1	TRBJ1-4	TGTGCCAGCAGGGTCAGGGGGGCTAATGAAAAACTGTTTTTT	CASRVRGANEKLFF
TRBV4-1	NA	NA	TRBJ2-7	TGCGCCAGCAGCCAAGAACGAAGCGGGCCGAGCTCCTACGAGCAGTACTTC	CASSQERSGPSSYEQYF
TRBV30	few	NA	TRBJ1-2	TGTGCCTGGCGGGGGGTGACAGGATCTAACTATGGCTACACCTTC	CAWRGVTGSNYGYTF
TRBV2	NA	TRBD1	TRBJ1-5	TGTGCCAGCGGACCAGGGACAGGGACTCCTAATCAGCCCCAGCATTTT	CASGPGTGTPNQPQHF